The table lists the clone carrying this TCR beta chain with many counts. Individuals with ophthalmopathy presented a Clinical Activity Score of at least 3, a NOSPECS grade of at least 4 and a duration under 3 months. The source of the sample is a study of T cells in Graves' hyperthyroidism and ophthalmopathy. Amplification yielded TCR beta CDR3 regions, with RNA transcripts as the source. First-round RT-PCR targeting the TCR CDR3 was performed with the HTBI primer set. TCRdb independently ran MiXCR on the multiplex PCR reads; one entry per CDR3 protein. The repertoire consists of about 400,000 distinct CDR3 sequences, with roughly 15% occurring once and the leading ten covering approximately 19%. The source of this sequence is a woman aged 60-70 years with Graves' ophthalmopathy. Input material: blood.

The CDR3 region is CASSHRDRSSGYTF. The CDR3 DNA follows: TGTGCCAGCAGCCACAGGGACCGAAGCTCTGGCTACACCTTC. The gene calls are TRBV3-1 and TRBJ1-2, with D tentatively TRBD1 (5 bases). Germline values: CDR1 LGHDT, CDR2 YNNKEL (reference sequence). The CDR3 runs 14 residues. The V end lost 3 bases, the J end lost 7 bases, and 15 bases lay between the germline ends.